The next 21 T cell receptor beta chains were all read from a single sample in a study of regulatory T cells in long-lasting Graves disease. With iRepertoire HTBI primers and Arm-PCR of CDR3 regions, TCR beta libraries were built. TCRdb re-derived calls from the multiplex PCR reads in MiXCR, one entry per CDR3 protein. The sample records fewer than 550,000 distinct CDR3 sequences, 16% being singletons. Time point reported: newly diagnosed GD, antithyroid drugs for less than 3 months. PBMCs were the source of the RNA used for TCR sequencing. In addition, the sample was reused for a study of T cells in Graves' hyperthyroidism and ophthalmopathy.

Source: peripheral blood mononuclear cells (PBMCs), taken at new diagnosis, from a patient treated with antithyroid drugs. All receptors come from a woman under 30 with Graves disease.

In this sample, this clonotype turned up many times. The chain joins TRBV7-2 to TRBJ2-4; a weak D match, TRBD1 (6 bases). This CDR3 is built from 13 residues. Trimming stripped 6 bases from V and 8 bases from J, with 14 bases between. Looked up from germline, CDR1 is SGHTA and CDR2 is FQGNSA. This chain's CDR3 is CASSNQGLDIQYF. The CDR3 nucleotides read TGTGCCAGCAGTAATCAGGGGCTAGACATTCAGTACTTC.

The chain couples TRBV20-1 to TRBJ2-4, with 7 bases that match TRBD1. The CDR3 covers 18 residues. V lost 3 bases and J lost 2; bases outside the gene matches: 16. The germline CDR1 and CDR2 sequences are DFQATT and SNEGSKA (reference sequence). The CDR3 nucleotides are TGCAGTGCTAGCGCCCGTTCAAGTCCGGGACAGACCAAAAACATTCAGTACTTC. Protein product: CSASARSSPGQTKNIQYF.

The V call is TRBV5-1, the J call TRBJ1-5; 8 positions match TRBD1. With 4 bases clipped from V and 9 bases from J, the junction kept 9 bases outside the gene matches. The CDR3 totals 14 residues. CDR1 and CDR2 (germline): SGHRS, YFSETQ. Here the CDR3 reads CASSPIQGARPQHF. In DNA form, the CDR3 reads TGCGCCAGCAGCCCAATTCAGGGGGCTAGGCCCCAGCATTTT. Filled out from reference TRBV5-1 and TRBJ1-5, the complete variable domain reads KAGVTQTPRYLIKTRGQQVTLSCSPISGHRSVSWYQQTPGQGLQFLFEYFSETQRNKGNFPGRFSGRQFSNSRSEMNVSTLELGDSALYLCASSPIQGARPQHFGDGTRLSIL.

This clonotype was observed many times. J is TRBJ2-1 and V is TRBV11-2; 9 bases line up with TRBD2. In germline, CDR1 is SGHAT, CDR2 FQNNGV. This CDR3 comprises 14 residues. V lost 6 bases, J lost 7 bases, and 7 bases stayed unmatched. In DNA, the CDR3 is TGTGCCAGCAGAGCCCGACTAGCGGTAAATGAGCAGTTCTTC. Its protein is CASRARLAVNEQFF.

CDR3 protein: CASSLQGRMNTEAFF. The CDR3 nucleotides read TGTGCCAGCAGTTTACAGGGGAGAATGAACACTGAAGCTTTCTTT. The gene calls are TRBV12-3 or TRBV12-4 and TRBJ1-1; tentative D call: TRBD1 (6 bases). The V gene lost 2 bases and the J gene lost 0 bases, with 10 bases spanning the gap. The CDR3 loop spans 15 amino acids.

This clonotype was picked up a small number of times. This CDR3 reads CASSQELGRGYYSSYNEQFF. As DNA, the CDR3 is TGTGCCAGCAGCCAAGAATTGGGCAGGGGCTACTACAGCTCCTACAATGAGCAGTTCTTC. This chain joins TRBV3-1 and TRBJ2-1, with D possibly TRBD1 on 6 matching bases. V dropped 0 bases and J dropped 0 bases, with 21 bases sitting between them. The CDR3 is 20 residues long. Germline CDR1 reads LGHDT; CDR2 reads YNNKEL (reference sequence).

The V call is TRBV5-1, the J call TRBJ2-1; TRBD2 agrees at 8 bases. Germline V gene data show CDR1 as SGHRS and CDR2 as YFSETQ. The CDR3 runs to 14 residues. Unmatched junction bases numbered 6, after V lost 1 base and J lost 9 bases. The CDR3 region is CASSLLVAGGEQFF. The CDR3 bases are TGCGCCAGCAGCTTGTTGGTCGCGGGAGGTGAGCAGTTCTTC.

The V and J genes are TRBV4-1 and TRBJ2-7; 10 bases match TRBD2. CDR1 MGHRA and CDR2 YSYEKL come from the germline V gene. After removal of 3 bases from V and 2 bases from J, the junction contained 7 bases not matched to a gene. CDR3 length equals 16 residues. CDR3 residues: CASSHTWTSGTYEQYF. CDR3 nucleotide sequence: TGCGCCAGCAGCCATACTTGGACTAGCGGCACCTACGAGCAGTACTTC.

There are many counts of this clonotype. V and J are TRBV14 and TRBJ2-1; 7 bases are shared with TRBD2. CDR1 and CDR2 (germline): SGHDN, FVKESK. The CDR3 has 18 residues. V lost 0 bases and J lost 5; bases outside the gene matches: 13. The chain's CDR3 is CASSQDRWWLAENNEQFF. Here the CDR3 DNA reads TGTGCCAGCAGCCAAGATCGGTGGTGGCTAGCGGAAAACAATGAGCAGTTCTTC.

This clonotype was seen only a few times. This chain connects TRBV9 to TRBJ2-3, with a possible D match to TRBD2 (5 bases). This CDR3 comprises 15 residues. V was clipped by 0 bases and J by 9 bases, with 17 bases between them. Germline V gene sequence: CDR1 SGDLS, CDR2 YYNGEE. As DNA, the CDR3 is TGTGCCAGCAGCGTAGAAAACCCCGGAGGAGCGACGCAGTATTTT. This gives the protein CASSVENPGGATQYF.

The count of this clonotype is one. This rearrangement joins TRBV2 to TRBJ2-3; D might be TRBD1 (7 bases). Trimming took 10 bases from V and 0 from J, leaving 14 bases between them. From germline, CDR1 is SNHLY and CDR2 FYNNEI. There are 14 residues in the CDR3. The CDR3 here is CATAQGTSTDTQYF. CDR3 nucleotides: TGTGCCACTGCACAGGGGACTAGCACAGATACGCAGTATTTT.

The sample holds many counts of this clonotype. The chain recombines TRBV24-1 with TRBJ2-7; D is unclear. V was shortened by 4 bases and J by 4 bases, with 13 bases between the two germline ends. The CDR3 totals 14 residues. Germline V gene data show CDR1 as KGHDR and CDR2 as SFDVKD. CDR3 DNA sequence: TGTGCCACCAGTGACCCCGCTAAACCTTACGAGCAGTACTTC. Its protein product is CATSDPAKPYEQYF.

This clonotype has ten or more counts. V gene TRBV20-1 combines with J gene TRBJ1-1, with TRBD1 matching over 12 bases. The germline V gene encodes CDR1 DFQATT and CDR2 SNEGSKA (reference sequence). The CDR3 length is 15 residues. V was clipped by 3 bases and J by 3 bases; unmatched bases: 5. This CDR3 is CSARGQGASDTEAFF. CDR3 coding DNA: TGCAGTGCTAGGGGACAGGGGGCGTCGGACACTGAAGCTTTCTTT.

This clonotype was recorded a few times. The J gene is TRBJ1-3, the V gene TRBV3-1; D is unclear. V shed 0 bases and J shed 4 bases, with 4 bases lying between them. The V gene's germline CDR1 is LGHDT and CDR2 YNNKEL (reference sequence). The CDR3 is 13 amino acids. CDR3 sequence: CASSQEWGNTIYF. In DNA form, the CDR3 reads TGTGCCAGCAGCCAAGAGTGGGGAAACACCATATATTTT.

This clonotype appeared a few times. This sequence joins TRBV7-2 and TRBJ2-7; TRBD1 matches 7 bases. Germline loops: CDR1 SGHTA, CDR2 FQGNSA. V lost 4 bases, J lost 6 bases, and 12 bases stayed unmatched. The CDR3 extends over 15 amino acids. The CDR3 DNA reads TGTGCCAGCAGCTCTAGGCGTCTAGGGACAGTCGAGCAGTACTTC. This encodes CASSSRRLGTVEQYF.

There are many counts of this clonotype. The J gene is TRBJ1-5, the V gene TRBV2; no definite D call. The CDR3 runs to 14 residues. Trimming cost V 4 bases and J 2 bases, with 9 bases left between them. CDR1 SNHLY and CDR2 FYNNEI come from the germline V gene. The CDR3 DNA reads TGTGCCAGCAGTGTTGGAGGCCGCAATCAGCCCCAGCATTTT. Encoded protein: CASSVGGRNQPQHF.

This clonotype showed up just a few times. One end of the junction fails to match germline, which may point to a read error. The chain recombines TRBV11-3 with TRBJ2-5; D gene ambiguous. The CDR3 length is 15 residues. Germline CDR1 SGHNT, CDR2 YENEEA. The DNA of the CDR3 is TGTGCCGGCAGCTTAGACTTCGGGTACCAAGAGACCCAGTACTTC. Its protein is CAGSLDFGYQETQYF.

The V call is TRBV28, the J call TRBJ2-1; tentative D call: TRBD2 (5 bases). V was pared by 6 bases and J by 5 bases, with 17 bases between. The CDR3 totals 15 residues. The germline CDR1 and CDR2 sequences are MDHEN and SYDVKM. DNA of the CDR3: TGTGCCAGCAGCCCCGCTAGCCGGGGTCACAATGAGCAGTTCTTC. Its protein is CASSPASRGHNEQFF.

The chain couples TRBV29-1 to TRBJ1-2, with D unclear. Trimming stripped 4 bases from V and 8 bases from J, with 23 bases between. The CDR3 extends over 15 amino acids. CDR1 is SQVTM and CDR2 is ANQGSEA in the germline V gene. The CDR3 loop is CSVVRDVGISYGYTF. The DNA for the CDR3 is TGCAGCGTTGTTCGCGACGTAGGGATCTCCTACGGCTACACCTTC.

Note on this clonotype: A much larger clone lies a single base off, so this may be a read error. The chain has TRBV12-3 or TRBV12-4 and TRBJ2-1; D might be TRBD1 (6 bases). There are 15 residues in the CDR3. The V end lost 8 bases, the J end lost 2 bases, and 16 bases lay between the germline ends. Here the CDR3 reads CASSPEDRAYNEQFF. CDR3 sequence (DNA): TGTGCCAGCTCACCCGAGGACAGAGCCTACAATGAGCAGTTCTTC.

This clonotype was seen ten or more times. The chain carries TRBV7-9 and TRBJ2-1, with TRBD2 matching 7 bases. Trimming at V came to 3 bases and at J to 8 bases, leaving 10 bases not matched to a gene. The length of the CDR3 is 15 residues. Germline CDR1 and CDR2: SEHNR and FQNEAQ (reference sequence). The CDR3: CASSLAGAEMYEQFF. For the CDR3, the DNA is TGTGCCAGCAGCTTGGCGGGAGCTGAGATGTATGAGCAGTTCTTC.